Sequencing of this T cell receptor (beta chain) was carried out in a study of blood T cell repertoires in COVID-19. Study information: Sites across the United States, Italy and Spain contributed samples from acute and convalescent COVID-19.

CDR3 length: 17 amino acids. V shed 6 bases and J 4 bases; nucleotides not matched to a gene: 13. Germline V lookup: CDR1 MNHEY, CDR2 SVGEGT. The data were produced by immunoSEQ multiplex PCR, yet TCRdb's version contains in-frame clones alone and is incomplete. This sample has under 80,000 clones, with around 88% found just once. The sample was peripheral blood. V and J are TRBV6-2 or TRBV6-3 and TRBJ2-1, with TRBD2 matching 9 bases. The TCR sequence derives from a man aged 65 to 85 with active or convalescent COVID-19. The chain's CDR3 is CASSGGGASGTYNEQFF. The CDR3 coding sequence is TGTGCCAGCAGCGGCGGTGGGGCTAGCGGGACTTACAATGAGCAGTTCTTC.